These 14 T cell receptor beta chains share one sample of origin, sequenced in a study of human T cells and chemical hapten exposure. TCRdb re-analysed the RACE reads in MiXCR, keeping a single row per CDR3 protein. Of more than 60,000 distinct CDR3 sequences in the sample, about 9% were seen once. Indicated time point: healthy volunteer bleed at 6 weeks. It was unfractionated whole blood from which total RNA was extracted. Sequences were obtained from whole blood. Receptors originate from a male donor in good health. Some clones in this sample may be carry-over from other donors' samples.

V is TRBV7-9 and J is TRBJ2-1; 7 positions agree with TRBD2. V shed 8 bases, J shed 7 bases, and the junction held 11 bases outside the gene matches. There are 14 residues in the CDR3. The germline CDR1 and CDR2 sequences are SEHNR and FQNEAQ (reference sequence). This chain's CDR3 is CASPLTGGPNEQFF. Here the CDR3 DNA reads TGTGCCAGCCCCCTAACGGGAGGACCAAATGAGCAGTTCTTC.

This clonotype has just a few counts. J is TRBJ2-7 and V is TRBV3-1; possibly TRBD2 for D (5 bases). The CDR3 sequence is 16 residues long. Trimming took off 4 bases at V and 0 bases at J, with 16 bases between the two ends. Germline CDR1 reads LGHDT; CDR2 reads YNNKEL (reference sequence). The CDR3 sequence is CASSRSSRKSSYEQYF. Written as DNA, the CDR3 is TGTGCCAGCAGCCGGTCTAGCAGAAAAAGCTCCTACGAGCAGTACTTC.

The chain has TRBV7-8 and TRBJ2-3; 9 bases are a match to TRBD1. V lost 6 bases, J lost 2 bases, and 9 bases stayed unmatched. Germline CDR1 reads SGHVS; CDR2 reads FQNEAQ. The CDR3 runs to 16 residues. CDR3 coding DNA: TGTGCCAGCAGTAAGCGGGACAGGGTGGTCACAGATACGCAGTATTTT. It yields the protein CASSKRDRVVTDTQYF.

The chain employs TRBV30 and TRBJ1-5; 7 nucleotides line up with TRBD1. The CDR3 runs to 16 residues. V shed 4 bases and J 0 bases; nucleotides not matched to a gene: 9. Germline CDR1 is GTSNPN and CDR2 is SVGIG (reference sequence). CDR3: CAWTRGTENSNQPQHF. The DNA of the CDR3 is TGTGCCTGGACGAGGGGGACAGAAAATAGCAATCAGCCCCAGCATTTT.

This chain connects TRBV3-1 to TRBJ1-4; D is undetermined. There are 15 residues in the CDR3. Germline values: CDR1 LGHDT, CDR2 YNNKEL (reference sequence). The V and J ends lost 2 bases and 0 bases respectively, with 7 bases between them. CDR3 residues: CASSQISATNEKLFF. The CDR3 bases are TGTGCCAGCAGCCAAATATCCGCAACTAATGAAAAACTGTTTTTT.

This clonotype has only a few counts. CDR3 bases: TGCAGTGCTTCACCCTCCTTGGACATCAATCAGCCCCAGCATTTT. It encodes CSASPSLDINQPQHF. The chain recombines TRBV20-1 with TRBJ1-5, with D perhaps matching TRBD1 (5 bases). The CDR3 is 15 residues long. Deletions cut 5 bases from V and 3 bases from J, with 17 bases between. Germline V lookup: CDR1 DFQATT, CDR2 SNEGSKA (reference sequence).

The V call is TRBV2, the J call TRBJ1-5; 8 positions match TRBD1. Per germline, CDR1 SNHLY and CDR2 FYNNEI. J lost 5 bases, V lost 6 bases, and 6 bases had no gene match. The CDR3 spans 14 residues. The CDR3 region has the DNA TGTGCCAGCAGCCCCCCAGGGGGCGATCAGCCCCAGCATTTT. The encoded protein is CASSPPGGDQPQHF.

The sample holds many counts of this clonotype. The genes are TRBV27 and TRBJ1-3, with D possibly TRBD1 on 6 matching bases. CDR1 MNHEY and CDR2 SMNVEV come from the germline V gene (reference sequence). The CDR3 has 16 residues. V was shortened by 6 bases and J by 0 bases, with 15 bases between the two germline ends. In nucleotides, the CDR3 is TGTGCCAGCAGACGTACCGGACAGCCCTCTGGAAACACCATATATTTT. This translates into CASRRTGQPSGNTIYF.

V is TRBV6-5 and J is TRBJ2-2; weak D call: TRBD1 (5 bases). CDR1 and CDR2 from the germline V gene are MNHEY and SVGAGI. The CDR3 totals 14 residues. Between the trimmed V and J ends, which lost 2 bases and 6 bases, there was a span of 10 bases. The CDR3 nucleotides are TGTGCCAGCAGTTACCTCCAGGGCGCCGGGGAGCTGTTTTTT. This sequence encodes CASSYLQGAGELFF.

The chain carries TRBV14 and TRBJ2-1, with 10 positions matching TRBD2. This CDR3 is built from 14 residues. The germline gives CDR1 SGHDN, CDR2 FVKESK. J lost 8 bases, V lost 6 bases, and 7 bases had no gene match. DNA for the CDR3: TGTGCCAGCAGTCGGAGCGGGGGGGGCTATGAGCAGTTCTTC. Its translation: CASSRSGGGYEQFF.

This clonotype was detected only a few times. The chain recombines TRBV6-2 or TRBV6-3 with TRBJ1-1; the D is unclear. From germline, CDR1 is MNHEY and CDR2 SVGEGT. CDR3 size: 12 residues. Trimming took off 2 bases at V and 10 bases at J, with 11 bases between the two ends. The chain's CDR3 is CASSYPSPGAFF. The CDR3 DNA follows: TGTGCCAGCAGTTACCCATCCCCCGGAGCTTTCTTT.

A few counts support this clonotype. The genes are TRBV5-5 and TRBJ2-5, with D possibly TRBD1 on 6 matching bases. Per germline, CDR1 SGHKS and CDR2 YYEKEE (reference sequence). CDR3 length equals 14 residues. Between the trimmed V and J ends, which lost 3 bases and 2 bases, there was a span of 11 bases. CDR3 in amino acids: CASSWTEVQETQYF. In nucleotides, the CDR3 is TGTGCCAGCAGCTGGACAGAAGTACAAGAGACCCAGTACTTC.

The table lists this clonotype with a few counts. DNA of the CDR3: TGTGCCAGCAGCGTTTCCATAGCGGGGGTCCCCTACGAGCAGTACTTC. Protein product: CASSVSIAGVPYEQYF. V is TRBV12-3 or TRBV12-4 and J is TRBJ2-7; 9 bases align to TRBD2. J gave up 2 bases and V 6 bases, and 11 bases lay outside the gene matches. The CDR3 is made up of 16 amino acids.

The gene calls are TRBV5-4 and TRBJ2-3; D is possibly TRBD1 or TRBD2 (6 bases each). CDR1 SGHNT and CDR2 YYREEE come from the germline V gene (reference sequence). This CDR3 spans 15 amino acids. Trimming shortened V by 4 bases and J by 1 base, and 13 bases separated the two germline ends. The CDR3 DNA follows: TGTGCCAGCAGCGGCGGGACAACTGGCACAGATACGCAGTATTTT. This encodes CASSGGTTGTDTQYF. Drawing the rest from reference TRBV5-4 and TRBJ2-3, the complete variable domain is ETGVTQSPTHLIKTRGQQVTLRCSSQSGHNTVSWYQQALGQGPQFIFQYYREEENGRGNFPPRFSGLQFPNYSSELNVNALELDDSALYLCASSGGTTGTDTQYFGPGTRLTVL.